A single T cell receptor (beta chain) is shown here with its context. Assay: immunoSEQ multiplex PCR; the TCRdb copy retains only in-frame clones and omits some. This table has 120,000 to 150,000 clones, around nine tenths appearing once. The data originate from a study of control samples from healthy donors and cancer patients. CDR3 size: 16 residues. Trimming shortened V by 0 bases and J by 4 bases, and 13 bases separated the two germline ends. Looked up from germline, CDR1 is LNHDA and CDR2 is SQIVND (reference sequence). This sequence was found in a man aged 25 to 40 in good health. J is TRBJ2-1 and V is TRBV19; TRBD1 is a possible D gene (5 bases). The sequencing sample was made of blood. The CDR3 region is CASSIEAGIFYNEQFF. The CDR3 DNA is TGTGCCAGTAGTATAGAAGCAGGGATTTTTTACAATGAGCAGTTCTTC.